These T cell receptor beta chains were read from a single sample in a study of blood T cell repertoires in COVID-19. Produced via immunoSEQ multiplex PCR; TCRdb's table is partial and in-frame only. The data hold around 26,000 clones, with around nine tenths observed a single time. Source material: peripheral blood. Receptors originate from a man in his 70s with active COVID-19. Both conserved end residues are part of each CDR3. Each record gives: D gene, V gene, clone size, J gene, CDR3 DNA, CDR3 protein. A D gene is named only where the DNA matches it firmly. Clone size is given for some rows only: seen once, a few or many times, or a class if the clone is expanded.

>TRBD2|TRBV4-3|.|TRBJ2-3
TGCGCCAGCAGCCCGACTAGCGGGGGGGCGGGTGATACGCAGTATTTT
CASSPTSGGAGDTQYF
>TRBD1|TRBV6-1|.|TRBJ1-1
TGTGCCAGCAGTGACAGGGGGCCGCAAGCTTTCTTT
CASSDRGPQAFF
>.|TRBV19|.|TRBJ1-2
TGTGCCAGTAGTATAGCCAACAGGCCCGCCCATGGCTACACCTTC
CASSIANRPAHGYTF
>.|TRBV14|.|TRBJ2-7
TGTGCCAGCAGCAACCGCCCAACACACGAGCAGTACTTC
CASSNRPTHEQYF
>TRBD1|TRBV7-6|.|TRBJ1-4
TGTGCCAGCAGCCCGACAGGGAATAATGAAAAACTGTTTTTT
CASSPTGNNEKLFF
>TRBD1|TRBV29-1|.|TRBJ1-2
TGCAGCGTTGAACCCCGACAGGGTCTGGGAAACTATGGCTACACCTTC
CSVEPRQGLGNYGYTF
>.|TRBV12-3/TRBV12-4|.|TRBJ1-2
TGTGCCAGCAGTTTTGGGGGGGCGCGTGGCTACACCTTC
CASSFGGARGYTF
>.|TRBV4-2|once|TRBJ1-5
TGTGCCAGCAGCCAAGGACTCTACAATCAGCCCCAGCATTTT
CASSQGLYNQPQHF
>.|TRBV4-1|.|TRBJ1-1
TGCGCCAGCAGCCAAGATGCCCTGGAGGGGAACACTGAAGCTTTCTTT
CASSQDALEGNTEAFF
>.|TRBV11-1|.|TRBJ1-4
TGTGCCAGCAGCCCGACAGGTGGCGGAAAACTGTTTTTT
CASSPTGGGKLFF
>TRBD1|TRBV9|.|TRBJ2-7
TGTGCCAGCAGCCCCTCGGACAGGAGCCACGAGCAGTACTTC
CASSPSDRSHEQYF
>.|TRBV5-1|once|TRBJ1-5
TGCGCCAGCAGCCGCGACAGCAATCCCAATCAGCCCCAGCATTTT
CASSRDSNPNQPQHF
>.|TRBV18|few|TRBJ1-1
TGTGCCAGCTCACCCGAACAGATAATGAACACTGAAGCTTTCTTT
CASSPEQIMNTEAFF
>.|TRBV3-1/TRBV3-2|.|TRBJ1-2
TGTGCCAGCAGCTCCGGACTGGACGGGAGAGGCTACACCTTC
CASSSGLDGRGYTF
>TRBD1|TRBV29-1|.|TRBJ2-3
TGCAGCGTTGAAGCCCCCGGGACAGCGAAGTCAACAGATACGCAGTATTTT
CSVEAPGTAKSTDTQYF
>.|TRBV6-2/TRBV6-3|.|TRBJ1-1
TGTGCCAGCAGTGGGAGAGGGAGCACTGAAGCTTTCTTT
CASSGRGSTEAFF
>TRBD1|TRBV30|.|TRBJ2-7
TGTGCCTGGAGGCCCGGGACAGGACTCTCCTACGAGCAGTACTTC
CAWRPGTGLSYEQYF
>TRBD1|TRBV5-1|.|TRBJ2-5
TGCGCCAGCAGCAGTGAGACAGGGTGGGAGACCCAGTACTTC
CASSSETGWETQYF
>TRBD1|TRBV7-2|once|TRBJ2-7
TGTGCCAGCAGACGGACAGGGGGCGAACACGAGCAGTACTTC
CASRRTGGEHEQYF
>.|TRBV28|.|TRBJ2-7
TGTGCCAGCAGTTTCTTCACAGGGCCCACCTACGAGCAGTACTTC
CASSFFTGPTYEQYF
>.|TRBV4-3|once|TRBJ2-1
TGCGCCAGCACTACAACCGAGGCCAGTTACAATGAGCAGTTCTTC
CASTTTEASYNEQFF
>.|TRBV3-1/TRBV3-2|.|TRBJ1-3
TGTGCCAGCAGCCAAGAAACGACGTCAGGTAGAAACACCATATATTTT
CASSQETTSGRNTIYF
>.|TRBV30|.|TRBJ2-3
TGTGCCTGGAGTGTACGAGGGGGGGCAGGAGATACGCAGTATTTT
CAWSVRGGAGDTQYF
>.|TRBV24-1|.|TRBJ2-1
TGTGCCACCACGGACTCCACCCTCCCCTACAATGAGCAGTTCTTC
CATTDSTLPYNEQFF
>TRBD1|TRBV5-1|few|TRBJ2-7
TGCGCCAGCAGCTTGAGTGGTGACAGGGCATACGAGCAGTACTTC
CASSLSGDRAYEQYF
>TRBD2|TRBV7-9|few|TRBJ2-3
TGTGCCAGCAGCTTAACGACTAGCGGGGAAACAGATACGCAGTATTTT
CASSLTTSGETDTQYF
>.|TRBV29-1|.|TRBJ1-2
TGCAGTGGGGGGAGCGGCTATGGCTACACCTTC
CSGGSGYGYTF
>.|TRBV30|.|TRBJ2-1
TGTGCCTGGAGGCGGGCAGGTACGAATGAGCAGTTCTTC
CAWRRAGTNEQFF
>TRBD1|TRBV2|.|TRBJ2-3
TGTGCCAGCAGTAACCGGGACAGGGTCCCAGATACGCAGTATTTT
CASSNRDRVPDTQYF
>.|TRBV5-4|.|TRBJ2-7
TGTGCCAGCAGCTTCGACACCGGATACTCCTACGAGCAGTACTTC
CASSFDTGYSYEQYF
>TRBD2|TRBV3-1/TRBV3-2|.|TRBJ2-5
TGTGCCAGCAGCCGCCCAACTAGCGGGGACGAGACCCAGTACTTC
CASSRPTSGDETQYF
>TRBD1|TRBV19|.|TRBJ1-1
TGTGCCAGTAGTATAGGGTCGGGACAGGGGGTCGCTGAAGCTTTCTTT
CASSIGSGQGVAEAFF
>TRBD2|TRBV5-8|.|TRBJ2-2
TGTGCCAGCAGCTTGGCTTACTGGCGGGGGTCCTCCGGGGAGCTGTTTTTT
CASSLAYWRGSSGELFF
>.|TRBV7-9|.|TRBJ2-3
TGTGCCAGCAGCTCAAAGCCACTAGGGAGCACAGATACGCAGTATTTT
CASSSKPLGSTDTQYF
>.|TRBV5-4|once|TRBJ1-4
TGTGCCAGCAGCCCCGGGGGTCGGGCGGGCGAAAAACTGTTTTTT
CASSPGGRAGEKLFF
>.|TRBV5-1|.|TRBJ2-2
TGCGCCAGCAGCTTGGTTCAGGGAGGCACCGGGGAGCTGTTTTTT
CASSLVQGGTGELFF
>TRBD1|TRBV3-1/TRBV3-2|.|TRBJ1-1
TGTGCCAGCAGCCAGTACAGGGGGTTCGGAACTGAAGCTTTCTTT
CASSQYRGFGTEAFF
>.|TRBV5-5|.|TRBJ1-3
TGTGCCAGCAGCTTTTCGGGGAGATTCTCTGGAAACACCATATATTTT
CASSFSGRFSGNTIYF
>TRBD1|TRBV27|.|TRBJ2-5
TGTGCCAGCAGTTTGACCTCGGAAGGGGGCTGGCAAGAGACCCAGTACTTC
CASSLTSEGGWQETQYF
>.|TRBV12-1|.|TRBJ2-3
TGTGCCAGCGGGGCCTACCACACAGATACGCAGTATTTT
CASGAYHTDTQYF
>TRBD1|TRBV27|.|TRBJ1-3
TGTGCCAGCAGGGCTATGGGACAGCATGGAAACACCATATATTTT
CASRAMGQHGNTIYF
>TRBD2|TRBV29-1|.|TRBJ2-7
TGCAGCGCCGCCGGGACTAGCGGGGGCCCCGATTCCTCCTACGAGCAGTACTTC
CSAAGTSGGPDSSYEQYF
>.|TRBV12-5|.|TRBJ2-7
TGTGCTAGTGGTCGAGGCTTATACGAGCAGTACTTC
CASGRGLYEQYF
>TRBD1|TRBV5-4|few|TRBJ1-6
TGTGCCAGCAGCCGGCGAGGGACAGGACTGGGCTCACCCCTCCACTTT
CASSRRGTGLGSPLHF
>TRBD1|TRBV10-3|.|TRBJ2-3
TGTGCCATCAGGGGACAGGGCGGTTTAAGAGATACGCAGTATTTT
CAIRGQGGLRDTQYF
>.|TRBV11-2|.|TRBJ2-7
TGTGCCAGCAGCGCACAGACGCTCCTTAGCGAGCAGTACTTC
CASSAQTLLSEQYF
>TRBD1|TRBV7-9|once|TRBJ2-7
TGTGCCAGCAGCCTCCCCGGACAGGGGGCTTTCGAGCAGTACTTC
CASSLPGQGAFEQYF
>TRBD2|TRBV5-4|.|TRBJ2-1
TGTGCCAGCAGCTTGGGCCTAGCGGGGGTCAATGAGCAGTTCTTC
CASSLGLAGVNEQFF
>TRBD1|TRBV14|.|TRBJ2-7
TGTGCCAGCAGCCAAGTTGCAGGGGGCTCCTACGAGCAGTACTTC
CASSQVAGGSYEQYF
>TRBD1|TRBV5-4|.|TRBJ2-7
TGTGCCAGCAGGTTCGGGACAGGGGGTGAGGCGGCCTACGAGCAGTACTTC
CASRFGTGGEAAYEQYF
>.|TRBV7-8|.|TRBJ1-5
TGTGCCAGCAGCCCTCGGCAGGCGGGTAGCAATCAGCCCCAGCATTTT
CASSPRQAGSNQPQHF
>.|TRBV6-2/TRBV6-3|.|TRBJ1-1
TGTGCCAGCAGCTCTCTCCGGGACATAAACACTGAAGCTTTCTTT
CASSSLRDINTEAFF
>.|TRBV3-1/TRBV3-2|.|TRBJ2-7
TGTGCCAGCAGCCCAAGAGCAGGGATGAGCTCCTACGAGCAGTACTTC
CASSPRAGMSSYEQYF
>TRBD2|TRBV9|.|TRBJ2-7
TGTGCCAGCAGCGTGGGCGGGAGCTCCTACGAGCAGTACTTC
CASSVGGSSYEQYF
>.|TRBV6-2/TRBV6-3|.|TRBJ1-5
TGTGCCAGCAGTTACGGACCCAGGGGTCAGCCCCAGCATTTT
CASSYGPRGQPQHF